This passage covers 5 T cell receptor beta chains from one sample sequenced in a study of T cell repertoires in cytomegalovirus infection. TCRdb redid the calling of the reads with MiXCR, one entry per CDR3 protein. The sample yields tens of thousands of distinct CDR3 sequences, 20% to 25% seen once. These receptors have no known antigen. Sequences were derived from CD8+ T cells from cultured PBMCs, sampled from culture after CMV antigen stimulation. These receptors all stem from a human donor in good health (CMV status not recorded). Some clones in this sample may be carry-over from other donors' samples.

The CDR3 loop is CASRRVVENTGELFF. CDR3 coding DNA: TGTGCCAGCAGGAGGGTAGTAGAGAACACCGGGGAGCTGTTTTTT. This chain connects TRBV2 to TRBJ2-2, with D tentatively TRBD2 (5 bases). Germline CDR1 and CDR2: SNHLY and FYNNEI. Trimming removed 6 bases at V and 1 base at J, with 12 bases between. The CDR3 contains 15 residues.

Comment on this clonotype: The junction departs from germline at one end; a sequencing error may be responsible. The genes are TRBV7-2 and TRBJ2-5; 10 positions agree with TRBD2. The CDR3 length is 14 residues. Germline CDR1 SGHTA, CDR2 FQGNSA. This CDR3 reads CVSSAAGGQETQYF. The CDR3, as DNA: TGTGTCAGCAGCGCAGCGGGGGGGCAAGAGACCCAGTACTTC. Variable domain in full (rest from reference TRBV7-2 and TRBJ2-5): GAGVSQSPSNKVTEKGKDVELRCDPISGHTALYWYRQSLGQGLEFLIYFQGNSAPDKSGLPSDRFSAERTGGSVSTLTIQRTQQEDSAVYLCVSSAAGGQETQYFGPGTRLLVL.

V gene TRBV9 combines with J gene TRBJ2-7; 10 positions match TRBD2. The trim removed 2 bases at V and 2 bases at J, leaving 1 base unmatched. The CDR3 covers 14 residues. The germline V gene has CDR1 SGDLS and CDR2 YYNGEE. CDR3 amino acids: CASSVTSGPYEQYF. The CDR3 coding sequence is TGTGCCAGCAGCGTGACTAGCGGGCCCTACGAGCAGTACTTC.

This clonotype appeared a few times. The CDR3 nucleotides are TGTGCCAGCAGCCCCAGAGGGACAGGGGTCACAGATACGCAGTATTTT. Encoded protein: CASSPRGTGVTDTQYF. The chain carries TRBV7-2 and TRBJ2-3; the match to TRBD1 covers 10 bases. Germline assignment: CDR1 SGHTA and CDR2 FQGNSA. V trimming: 5 bases; J trimming: 2 bases; junction bases outside the gene matches: 7. The CDR3 has 16 amino acids.

This clonotype was detected a few times. The chain carries TRBV7-6 and TRBJ2-1, with D maybe TRBD2 (6 bases). The CDR3 has 16 amino acids. Germline V gene lookup returns CDR1 SGHVS and CDR2 FNYEAQ. V was clipped by 5 bases and J by 3 bases, with 17 bases between them. The CDR3 is CASSEESGVDYNEQFF. CDR3 DNA: TGTGCCAGCAGCGAGGAGTCGGGGGTGGACTACAATGAGCAGTTCTTC.